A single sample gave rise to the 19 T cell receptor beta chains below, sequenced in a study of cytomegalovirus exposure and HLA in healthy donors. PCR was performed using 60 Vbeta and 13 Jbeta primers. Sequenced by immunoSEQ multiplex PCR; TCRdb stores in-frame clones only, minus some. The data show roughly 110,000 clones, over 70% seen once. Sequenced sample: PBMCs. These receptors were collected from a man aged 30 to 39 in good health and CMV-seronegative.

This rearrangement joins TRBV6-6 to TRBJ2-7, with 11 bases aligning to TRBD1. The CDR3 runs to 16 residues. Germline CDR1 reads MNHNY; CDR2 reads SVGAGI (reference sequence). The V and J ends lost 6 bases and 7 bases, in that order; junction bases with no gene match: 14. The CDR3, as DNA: TGTGCCAGCAGCCGCCCGGGACAGGGGGTATTCTGGGAGCAGTACTTC. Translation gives CASSRPGQGVFWEQYF.

In nucleotides, the CDR3 is TGTGCCAGCAGACCGACAGGGGGCAGGAATGAGCAGTTCTTC. It yields the protein CASRPTGGRNEQFF. The chain combines TRBV6-1 with TRBJ2-1, with 10 bases matching TRBD1. CDR3 length equals 14 residues. The trim removed 6 bases at V and 7 bases at J, leaving 6 bases unmatched. The germline gives CDR1 MNHNS, CDR2 SASEGT.

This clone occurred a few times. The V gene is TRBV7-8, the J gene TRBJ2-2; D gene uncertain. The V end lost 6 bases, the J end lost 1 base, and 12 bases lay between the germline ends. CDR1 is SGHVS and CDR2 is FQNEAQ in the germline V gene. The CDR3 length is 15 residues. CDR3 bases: TGTGCCAGCAGGCAATGGCCTTGGAACACCGGGGAGCTGTTTTTT. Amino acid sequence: CASRQWPWNTGELFF. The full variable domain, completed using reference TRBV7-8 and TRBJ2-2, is GAGVSQSPRYKVAKRGQDVALRCDPISGHVSLFWYQQALGQGPEFLTYFQNEAQLDKSGLPSDRFFAERPEGSVSTLKIQRTQQEDSAVYLCASRQWPWNTGELFFGEGSRLTVL.

The CDR3 sequence: CASSPQGAGTGELFF. The CDR3 DNA follows: TGTGCCAGCAGCCCACAGGGGGCGGGCACCGGGGAGCTGTTTTTT. The chain links TRBV6-5 to TRBJ2-2, with 9 bases matching TRBD1. CDR1 is MNHEY and CDR2 is SVGAGI in the germline V gene. V lost 6 bases to trimming and J lost 4 bases; unmatched junction nucleotides: 6. CDR3 length: 15 residues.

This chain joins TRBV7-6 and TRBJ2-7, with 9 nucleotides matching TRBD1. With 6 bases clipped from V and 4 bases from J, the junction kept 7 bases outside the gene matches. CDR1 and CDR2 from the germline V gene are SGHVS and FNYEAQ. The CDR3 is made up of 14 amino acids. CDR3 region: CASSQGTGIYEQYF. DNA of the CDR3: TGTGCCAGCAGTCAAGGGACAGGGATTTACGAGCAGTACTTC.

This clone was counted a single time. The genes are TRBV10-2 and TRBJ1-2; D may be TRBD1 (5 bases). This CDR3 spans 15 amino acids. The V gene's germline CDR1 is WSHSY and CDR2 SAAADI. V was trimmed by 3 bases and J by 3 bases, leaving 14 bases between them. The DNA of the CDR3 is TGCGCCAGCAGTGACTCCGGGGGAGAATACTATGGCTACACCTTC. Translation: CASSDSGGEYYGYTF.

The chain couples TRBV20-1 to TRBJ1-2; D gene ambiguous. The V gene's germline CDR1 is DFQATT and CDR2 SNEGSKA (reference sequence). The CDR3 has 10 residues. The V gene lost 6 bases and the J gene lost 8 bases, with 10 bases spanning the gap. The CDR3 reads CSATGGGYTF. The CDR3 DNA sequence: TGCAGTGCAACGGGTGGGGGCTACACCTTC.

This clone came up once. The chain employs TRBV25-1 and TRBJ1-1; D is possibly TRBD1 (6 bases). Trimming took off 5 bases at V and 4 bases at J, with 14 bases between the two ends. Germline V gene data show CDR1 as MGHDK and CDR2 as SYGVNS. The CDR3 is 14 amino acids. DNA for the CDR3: TGTGCCAGCAGTACAGGGTTGGTGGGCACTGAAGCTTTCTTT. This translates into CASSTGLVGTEAFF.

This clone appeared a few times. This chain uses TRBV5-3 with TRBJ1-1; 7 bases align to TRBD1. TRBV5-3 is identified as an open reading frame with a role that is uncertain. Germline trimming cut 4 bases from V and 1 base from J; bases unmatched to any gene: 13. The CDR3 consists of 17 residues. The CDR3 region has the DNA TGTGCCAGAAGCGCCCAAAGAGGACAGGCGGCGAACACTGAAGCTTTCTTT. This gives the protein CARSAQRGQAANTEAFF.

The CDR3, as DNA: TGCGCCAGCAGCTACGGACAGGGGGCTTACGAGCAGTACTTC. It is translated as CASSYGQGAYEQYF. The chain has TRBV5-1 and TRBJ2-5; 11 bases line up with TRBD1. The DNA end is more similar to TRBJ2-7, so the J call may be wrong. CDR3 length equals 14 residues. CDR1 is SGHRS, CDR2 YFSETQ, per germline.

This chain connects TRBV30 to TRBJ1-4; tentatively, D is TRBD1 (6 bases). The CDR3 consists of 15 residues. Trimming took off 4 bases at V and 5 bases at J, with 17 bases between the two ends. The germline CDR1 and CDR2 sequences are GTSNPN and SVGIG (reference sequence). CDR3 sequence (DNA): TGTGCCTGGACCTTTGTTGGGGGCTCGAATGAAAAACTGTTTTTT. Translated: CAWTFVGGSNEKLFF.

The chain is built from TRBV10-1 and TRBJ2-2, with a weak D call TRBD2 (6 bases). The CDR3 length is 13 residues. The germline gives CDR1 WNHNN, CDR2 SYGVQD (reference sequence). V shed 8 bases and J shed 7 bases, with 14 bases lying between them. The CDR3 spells CASGGLEGGELFF. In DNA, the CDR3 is TGCGCCAGCGGCGGCTTGGAGGGCGGGGAGCTGTTTTTT.

The CDR3 bases are TGTGCCAGCAGCGCCTACGAGACCCAGTACTTC. Protein: CASSAYETQYF. The J gene is TRBJ2-5, the V gene TRBV25-1; no clear D. V lost 6 bases to trimming and J lost 5 bases, with 7 bases between them. This CDR3 has 11 residues. The germline CDR1 and CDR2 sequences are MGHDK and SYGVNS.

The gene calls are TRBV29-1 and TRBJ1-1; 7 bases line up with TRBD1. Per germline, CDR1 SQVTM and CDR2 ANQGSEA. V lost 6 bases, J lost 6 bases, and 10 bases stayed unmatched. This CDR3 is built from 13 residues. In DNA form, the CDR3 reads TGCAGCGTAGACAGACAGGGAGGTTCTGAAGCTTTCTTT. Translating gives CSVDRQGGSEAFF. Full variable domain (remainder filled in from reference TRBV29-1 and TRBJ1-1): SAVISQKPSRDICQRGTSLTIQCQVDSQVTMMFWYRQQPGQSLTLIATANQGSEATYESGFVIDKFPISRPNLTFSTLTVSNMSPEDSSIYLCSVDRQGGSEAFFGQGTRLTVV.

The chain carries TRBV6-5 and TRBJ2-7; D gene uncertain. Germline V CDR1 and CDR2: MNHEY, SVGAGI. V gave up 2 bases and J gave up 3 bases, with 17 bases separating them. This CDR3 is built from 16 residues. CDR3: CASSYDSMGRSYEQYF. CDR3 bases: TGTGCCAGCAGTTACGATTCAATGGGCAGAAGCTACGAGCAGTACTTC.

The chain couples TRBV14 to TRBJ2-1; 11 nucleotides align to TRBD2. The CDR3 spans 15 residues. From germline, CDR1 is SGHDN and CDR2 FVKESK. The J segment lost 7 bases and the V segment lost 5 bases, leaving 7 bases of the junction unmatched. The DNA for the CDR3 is TGTGCCAGCAGCGCACTAGCGGGAGTTTATAATGAGCAGTTCTTC. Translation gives CASSALAGVYNEQFF.

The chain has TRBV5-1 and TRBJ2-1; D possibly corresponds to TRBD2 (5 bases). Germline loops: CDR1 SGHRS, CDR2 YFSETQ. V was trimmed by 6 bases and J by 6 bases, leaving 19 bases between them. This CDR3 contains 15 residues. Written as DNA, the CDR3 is TGCGCCAGCACCGAACGGGGAATTTTCGGCAATGAGCAGTTCTTC. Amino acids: CASTERGIFGNEQFF.

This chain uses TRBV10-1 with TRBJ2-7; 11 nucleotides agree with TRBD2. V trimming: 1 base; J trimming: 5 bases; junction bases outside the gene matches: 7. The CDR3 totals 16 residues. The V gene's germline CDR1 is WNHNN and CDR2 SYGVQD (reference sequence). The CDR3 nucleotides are TGCGCCAGCAGTGAGTATTTAGCGGGAGGGCCGAACGAGCAGTACTTC. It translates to CASSEYLAGGPNEQYF.

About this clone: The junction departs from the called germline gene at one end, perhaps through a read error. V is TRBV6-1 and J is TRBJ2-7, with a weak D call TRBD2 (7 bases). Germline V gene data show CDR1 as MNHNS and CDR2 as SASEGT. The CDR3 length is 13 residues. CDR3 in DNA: TGTGCCAGCAGGGAAGGGGGGGCCTACGAGCAGTACTTC. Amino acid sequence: CASREGGAYEQYF.